This TCR beta chain was retrieved from a study of vaccination and CD4 T cells after COVID-19. For the study at large: Each enrolled participant received a two-dose regimen of either BNT162b2 or mRNA-1273 vaccine. Points from the study as a whole: A nonsignificant rise from approximately 21 to 38 was seen in the median number of SARS-CoV-2-reactive clonotypes.

CDR1 is SNHLY, CDR2 FYNNEI, per germline. V was pared by 2 bases and J by 3 bases, with 11 bases between. This CDR3 is built from 15 residues. Sequence data for DNA of cultured CD4+ T cells were generated by the Oncomine TCR Beta short-read assay. TCRdb called the PCR reads again in MiXCR, with one record for every CDR3 protein. Here the sample spans 15,000 to 20,000 distinct CDR3 sequences, under 55% being singletons. Described time point: late sampling 161 to 241 days after vaccination in a few convalescent patients. The treatment is: approximately nine-day PBMC culture with coronavirus spike peptide pools or control peptides (ViraFEST assay). This clonotype is categorized as medium-sized (0.01 to 0.1%). Its matching antigen is unknown.

The V call is TRBV2, the J call TRBJ1-5, with D perhaps matching TRBD1 (6 bases). The sample was CD4+ T cells from blood, cultured in vitro, taken about 7 months after SARS-CoV-2 vaccination. The sequence came from a human donor who had recovered from COVID-19. The DNA of the CDR3 is TGTGCCAGCAGTGAACTGGGGGGCGCCAATCAGCCCCAGCATTTT. Protein product: CASSELGGANQPQHF.